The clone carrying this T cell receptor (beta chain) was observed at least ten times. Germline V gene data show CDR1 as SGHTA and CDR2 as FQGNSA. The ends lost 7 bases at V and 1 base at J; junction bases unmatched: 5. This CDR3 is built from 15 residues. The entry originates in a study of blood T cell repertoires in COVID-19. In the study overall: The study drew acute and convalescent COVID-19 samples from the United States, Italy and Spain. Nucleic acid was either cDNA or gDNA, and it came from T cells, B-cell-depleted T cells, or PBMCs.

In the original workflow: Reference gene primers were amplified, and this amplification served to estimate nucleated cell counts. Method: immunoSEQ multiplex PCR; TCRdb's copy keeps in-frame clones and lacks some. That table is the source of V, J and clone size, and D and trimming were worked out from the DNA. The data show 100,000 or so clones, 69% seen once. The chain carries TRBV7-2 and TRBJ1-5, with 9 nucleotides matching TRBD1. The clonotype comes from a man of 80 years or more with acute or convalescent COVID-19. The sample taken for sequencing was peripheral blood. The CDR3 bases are TGTGCCAGCAACATAGGGACAGGGAGCAATCAGCCCCAGCATTTT. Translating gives CASNIGTGSNQPQHF.